Shown below are 30 T cell receptor beta chains from a single sample sequenced in a study of blood T cell repertoires in COVID-19. Sequencing was performed with immunoSEQ multiplex PCR; in TCRdb, only in-frame clones are kept and a portion is missing. The sample consists of about 200,000 clones, about nine tenths of them appearing once. The sample consisted of peripheral blood. All receptors come from a man aged 45-65 years with acute or convalescent COVID-19.

The J gene is TRBJ2-3, the V gene TRBV28; TRBD1 might be the D (6 bases). The ends were cut back, 3 bases at V and 7 bases at J, with 14 bases in the middle. The germline V gene encodes CDR1 MDHEN and CDR2 SYDVKM. This CDR3 spans 14 amino acids. CDR3 sequence reads: CASSLYRAEYTQYF. CDR3 coding DNA: TGTGCCAGCAGTTTGTACAGGGCGGAGTATACGCAGTATTTT.

Only one count was recorded for this clone. The chain joins TRBV30 to TRBJ1-2, with TRBD1 matching 9 bases. Looked up from germline, CDR1 is GTSNPN and CDR2 is SVGIG (reference sequence). V lost 2 bases and J lost 6; bases outside the gene matches: 7. CDR3 size: 14 residues. The CDR3 is CAWSTGTGTHGYTF. The CDR3 nucleotides are TGTGCCTGGAGTACCGGGACAGGGACACATGGCTACACCTTC.

The V call is TRBV27, the J call TRBJ2-1; D uncertain. The V gene lost 4 bases and the J gene lost 0 bases, with 16 bases spanning the gap. The CDR3 spans 17 residues. Germline lookup yields CDR1 MNHEY and CDR2 SMNVEV (reference sequence). The CDR3: CASSSLQTLTSYNEQFF. CDR3 in DNA: TGTGCCAGCAGTTCCCTCCAAACTCTAACCTCCTACAATGAGCAGTTCTTC.

This sequence joins TRBV29-1 and TRBJ2-3; 8 positions agree with TRBD1. The length of the CDR3 is 13 residues. From germline, CDR1 is SQVTM and CDR2 ANQGSEA. Trimming cost V 4 bases and J 5 bases; bases outside gene matches: 5. The CDR3 DNA reads TGCAGCGTTGTGGCAGGGGGCCTAGATACGCAGTATTTT. It codes for CSVVAGGLDTQYF.

The rearrangement links TRBV6-5 to TRBJ2-5; a weak D match, TRBD1 (5 bases). There are 16 residues in the CDR3. Germline V lookup: CDR1 MNHEY, CDR2 SVGAGI. Between the trimmed V and J ends, which lost 2 bases and 4 bases, there was a span of 17 bases. This chain's CDR3 is CASSYPGRGMRETQYF. DNA of the CDR3: TGTGCCAGCAGTTACCCCGGTAGGGGAATGCGAGAGACCCAGTACTTC.

The genes are TRBV18 and TRBJ2-7; no definite D call. CDR1 and CDR2 from the germline V gene are KGHSH and LQKENI. The CDR3 has 12 amino acids. Trimming removed 5 bases from V and 2 bases from J, with 7 bases in between. The CDR3 protein is CASSSQAYEQYV. The CDR3 DNA reads as TGTGCCAGCTCAAGCCAGGCCTACGAGCAGTACGTC.

The chain employs TRBV27 and TRBJ1-1; TRBD1 might be the D (5 bases). In germline, CDR1 is MNHEY, CDR2 SMNVEV (reference sequence). Between the trimmed V and J ends, which lost 4 bases and 3 bases, there was a span of 9 bases. The CDR3 sequence is 13 residues long. The CDR3: CASSSGLHTEAFF. The DNA of the CDR3 is TGTGCCAGCAGTTCAGGGCTCCACACTGAAGCTTTCTTT.

This clone turned up a few times. The gene calls are TRBV2 and TRBJ1-5; a weak D match, TRBD1 (5 bases). V was trimmed by 6 bases and J by 7 bases, leaving 13 bases between them. The CDR3 runs 13 residues. The germline CDR1 and CDR2 sequences are SNHLY and FYNNEI. The CDR3 DNA sequence: TGTGCCAGCAGAAGGACTGGGGGGCAGCCCCAGCATTTT. Its protein product is CASRRTGGQPQHF.

The chain recombines TRBV10-1 with TRBJ1-2; D is perhaps TRBD1 (6 bases). Looked up from germline, CDR1 is WNHNN and CDR2 is SYGVQD (reference sequence). The CDR3 covers 14 residues. The V end was cut by 8 bases, the J end by 8 bases, with 21 bases between. Written as DNA, the CDR3 is TGCGCCAGCCCGCCGGGGACACCTAAACGAGGCTACACCTTC. This translates into CASPPGTPKRGYTF.

The V call is TRBV15, the J call TRBJ2-3; TRBD2 agrees at 7 bases. After removal of 5 bases from V and 8 bases from J, the junction contained 10 bases not matched to a gene. There are 14 residues in the CDR3. The germline CDR1 and CDR2 sequences are LNHNV and YYDKDF (reference sequence). The CDR3, as DNA: TGTGCCACCAGCGTTGCAGCGGGATTAGGTACGCAGTATTTT. It specifies CATSVAAGLGTQYF.

The sample holds one count of this clone. The rearrangement joins TRBV27 to TRBJ1-1; D perhaps matches TRBD1 (6 bases). Germline V gene data show CDR1 as MNHEY and CDR2 as SMNVEV (reference sequence). The CDR3 is made up of 13 amino acids. V lost 5 bases and J lost 2, with 9 bases in between. The CDR3 sequence is CASSHGTNTEAFF. The CDR3 DNA sequence: TGTGCCAGCAGTCACGGGACAAACACTGAAGCTTTCTTT.

In the case of this clone: Other nucleotide sequences in the sample specify the same CDR3. V and J are TRBV6-4 and TRBJ2-3, with no clear D. This CDR3 is 13 amino acids long. Germline V lookup: CDR1 MRHNA, CDR2 SNTAGT. Trimming cost V 6 bases and J 1 base, with 8 bases left between them. CDR3 residues: CASSDGGTDTQYF. As DNA, the CDR3 is TGTGCCAGCAGCGACGGAGGCACAGATACGCAGTATTTT.

The chain carries TRBV5-5 and TRBJ1-5; D gene uncertain. Germline CDR1 is SGHKS and CDR2 is YYEKEE (reference sequence). CDR3 length: 15 amino acids. The V end lost 0 bases, the J end lost 5 bases, and 12 bases lay between the germline ends. CDR3 sequence reads: CASSLGRGDYQPQHF. In nucleotides, the CDR3 is TGTGCCAGCAGCTTGGGACGGGGAGATTATCAGCCCCAGCATTTT.

Only one count was recorded for this clone. V and J are TRBV18 and TRBJ2-5; the match to TRBD2 covers 9 bases. This CDR3 comprises 15 residues. The germline V gene has CDR1 KGHSH and CDR2 LQKENI. After removal of 3 bases from V and 1 base from J, the junction contained 3 bases not matched to a gene. CDR3 nucleotides: TGTGCCAGCTCACCCGGAGCGGGGGGCCAAGAGACCCAGTACTTC. Its protein product is CASSPGAGGQETQYF.

The rearrangement uses TRBV7-9 and TRBJ1-2; D is perhaps TRBD1 (6 bases). The germline V gene has CDR1 SEHNR and CDR2 FQNEAQ (reference sequence). This CDR3 is 15 amino acids long. Trimming removed 5 bases at V and 5 bases at J, with 18 bases between. The CDR3 reads CASSARGQILYGYTF. For the CDR3, the DNA is TGTGCCAGCAGCGCCCGTGGACAGATTCTTTATGGCTACACCTTC.

The J gene is TRBJ2-2, the V gene TRBV28, with D perhaps matching TRBD2 (6 bases). The CDR3 spans 16 residues. Germline V gene sequence: CDR1 MDHEN, CDR2 SYDVKM. V lost 1 base to trimming and J lost 2 bases, with 11 bases between them. Here the CDR3 reads CASSLFGSGNTGELFF. CDR3 bases: TGTGCCAGCAGTTTATTCGGTAGCGGTAACACCGGGGAGCTGTTTTTT.

In the case of this clone: Other DNA sequences in this sample translate to the same CDR3. The chain has TRBV7-2 and TRBJ2-7, with 7 bases fitting TRBD1. Losses at the gene ends were 1 base for V and 2 bases for J; bases not matched to a gene: 2. The CDR3 loop spans 14 amino acids. CDR1 and CDR2 from the germline V gene are SGHTA and FQGNSA. This CDR3 is CASSLGTGPYEQYF. Here the CDR3 DNA reads TGTGCCAGCAGCTTAGGGACAGGACCCTACGAGCAGTACTTC.

The V gene is TRBV21-1, the J gene TRBJ2-1; TRBD2, the table's D call, lacks a check against the DNA. TRBV21-1 is a recognized pseudogene. The CDR3 loop spans 16 amino acids. DNA for the CDR3: TGTGCCAGCAGCAAACCGGGACTAGCGGGTTACAATGAGCAGTTCTTC. The encoded protein is CASSKPGLAGYNEQFF.

This chain joins TRBV20-1 and TRBJ1-2; 10 positions match TRBD1. Trimming removed 3 bases from V and 7 bases from J; junction bases left unmatched: 11. Germline V CDR1 and CDR2: DFQATT, SNEGSKA (reference sequence). This CDR3 has 15 amino acids. The CDR3 bases are TGCAGTGCTAGTGCGGGGACAGGGGATAGGGGTGGCTACACCTTC. It yields the protein CSASAGTGDRGGYTF.

The chain employs TRBV5-1 and TRBJ2-1, with 15 bases lining up with TRBD2. Trimming removed 4 bases from V and 7 bases from J; junction bases left unmatched: 9. The CDR3 consists of 17 residues. The germline CDR1 and CDR2 sequences are SGHRS and YFSETQ. CDR3 region: CASSLRTSGRARNEQFF. The DNA for the CDR3 is TGCGCCAGCAGCCTAAGGACTAGCGGGAGGGCGCGGAATGAGCAGTTCTTC.

The chain combines TRBV14 with TRBJ2-2; tentatively, D is TRBD1 (6 bases). CDR3 length: 14 residues. V lost 4 bases, J lost 4 bases, and 10 bases lay in between. From germline, CDR1 is SGHDN and CDR2 FVKESK. The CDR3 sequence: CASSRDTSTGELFF. In nucleotides, the CDR3 is TGTGCCAGCAGCCGGGACACGTCCACCGGGGAGCTGTTTTTT. Using reference TRBV14 and TRBJ2-2 for the parts outside the CDR3, the full variable domain is EAGVTQFPSHSVIEKGQTVTLRCDPISGHDNLYWYRRVMGKEIKFLLHFVKESKQDESGMPNNRFLAERTGGTYSTLKVQPAELEDSGVYFCASSRDTSTGELFFGEGSRLTVL.

This sequence joins TRBV7-2 and TRBJ2-3; 10 nucleotides match TRBD1. In germline, CDR1 is SGHTA, CDR2 FQGNSA. The CDR3 totals 15 residues. With 3 bases clipped from V and 4 bases from J, the junction kept 4 bases outside the gene matches. The CDR3 loop is CASSFRDRGSDTQYF. In nucleotides, the CDR3 is TGTGCCAGCAGCTTCCGGGACAGGGGATCAGATACGCAGTATTTT.

The sample holds one count of this clone. J is TRBJ2-3 and V is TRBV7-2; D unresolved. V shed 5 bases and J shed 4 bases, with 16 bases lying between them. Looked up from germline, CDR1 is SGHTA and CDR2 is FQGNSA. The CDR3 spans 15 residues. CDR3 region: CASSPSAQNADTQYF. In nucleotides, the CDR3 is TGTGCCAGCAGCCCCTCAGCACAGAACGCAGATACGCAGTATTTT.

The rearrangement uses TRBV7-9 and TRBJ2-5, with TRBD2 matching 11 bases. The CDR3 spans 13 residues. The germline V gene encodes CDR1 SEHNR and CDR2 FQNEAQ (reference sequence). The V gene end was trimmed by 5 bases and the J gene end by 5 bases; junction bases not matched to a gene: 1. CDR3 protein: CASSRLAGETQYF. The DNA for the CDR3 is TGTGCCAGCAGCCGACTAGCGGGGGAGACCCAGTACTTC.

This chain uses TRBV18 with TRBJ2-1, with D possibly TRBD1 on 6 matching bases. V was cut by 3 bases and J by 6 bases, with 15 bases left in between. The CDR3 consists of 15 residues. CDR1 and CDR2 from the germline V gene are KGHSH and LQKENI. CDR3 nucleotides: TGTGCCAGCTCACCGTCCGGCCTAGGGGGCAATGAGCAGTTCTTC. Encoded protein: CASSPSGLGGNEQFF.

The rearrangement links TRBV3-1 (or the pseudogene TRBV3-2) to TRBJ1-2; weak D call: TRBD1 (5 bases). CDR3 length: 14 amino acids. CDR1 is LGHDT and CDR2 is YNNKEL in the germline V gene (reference sequence). The V and J ends lost 1 base and 4 bases respectively, with 10 bases between them. The CDR3 DNA is TGTGCCAGCAGCCAAGGACAGAGCATCTATGGCTACACCTTC. Residues: CASSQGQSIYGYTF.

This chain links TRBV10-1 with TRBJ1-2; possible D gene TRBD1, 6 bases. V lost 6 bases, J lost 4 bases, and 12 bases lay in between. Germline V gene sequence: CDR1 WNHNN, CDR2 SYGVQD (reference sequence). The CDR3 is 13 residues long. CDR3 sequence (DNA): TGCGCCAGCAGCGCAGGACAGAGCTATGGCTACACCTTC. Translating it yields CASSAGQSYGYTF.

The chain links TRBV6-5 to TRBJ1-2; D not resolved. Per germline, CDR1 MNHEY and CDR2 SVGAGI. This CDR3 has 13 residues. V gave up 6 bases and J gave up 4 bases, with 12 bases separating them. CDR3 sequence: CASSLRGVYGYTF. The CDR3 nucleotides read TGTGCCAGCAGCCTCCGGGGAGTCTATGGCTACACCTTC.

The chain links TRBV27 to TRBJ2-6; D possibly corresponds to TRBD1 (6 bases). Trimming left V 4 bases short and J 0 bases short, with 10 bases between. The CDR3 has 16 amino acids. The germline V gene encodes CDR1 MNHEY and CDR2 SMNVEV (reference sequence). This CDR3 reads CASSYTGSSGANVLTF. As DNA, the CDR3 is TGTGCCAGCAGTTACACAGGGAGCTCTGGGGCCAACGTCCTGACTTTC.

The chain combines TRBV2 with TRBJ2-3, with 7 bases that match TRBD2. The germline CDR1 and CDR2 sequences are SNHLY and FYNNEI. CDR3 length equals 14 residues. V shed 11 bases and J 2 bases; nucleotides not matched to a gene: 10. This chain's CDR3 is CAWPGGGYTDTQYF. The CDR3 nucleotides read TGTGCCTGGCCCGGCGGGGGATACACAGATACGCAGTATTTT.